This T cell receptor beta chain appears in the sequencing data of a study of cytomegalovirus exposure and HLA in healthy donors. The primer mix had 60 Vbeta and 13 Jbeta primers. Sequencing was performed with immunoSEQ multiplex PCR; in TCRdb, only in-frame clones are kept and a portion is missing. In all, the sample yields about 140,000 clones. Trimming took off 0 bases at V and 8 bases at J, with 6 bases between the two ends. CDR1 and CDR2 from the germline V gene are DFQATT and SNEGSKA (reference sequence). This CDR3 comprises 11 residues. Study results and caveats: Later analysis showed TCR association rates varying by HLA locus, highest for DRB1 and lowest for HLA-C.

Points on this clone: The antigen is not known.

The source is a male donor in good health and CMV-seronegative. J is TRBJ2-3 and V is TRBV20-1; possibly TRBD2 for D (6 bases). The sequenced sample consisted of PBMCs. In DNA form, the CDR3 reads TGCAGTGCTAGAGAAGCGGGTACGCAGTATTTT. This sequence encodes CSAREAGTQYF.